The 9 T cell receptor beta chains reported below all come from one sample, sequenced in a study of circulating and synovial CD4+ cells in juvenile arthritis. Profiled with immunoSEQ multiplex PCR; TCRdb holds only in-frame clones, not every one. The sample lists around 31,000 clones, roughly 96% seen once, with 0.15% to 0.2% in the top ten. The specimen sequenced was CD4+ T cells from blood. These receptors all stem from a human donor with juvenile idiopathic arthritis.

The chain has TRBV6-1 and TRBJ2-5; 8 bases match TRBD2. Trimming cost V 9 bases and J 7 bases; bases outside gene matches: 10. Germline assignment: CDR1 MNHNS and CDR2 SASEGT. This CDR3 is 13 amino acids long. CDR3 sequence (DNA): TGTGCCAGACTAGCGGACCCCCCAGGGACCCAGTACTTC. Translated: CARLADPPGTQYF.

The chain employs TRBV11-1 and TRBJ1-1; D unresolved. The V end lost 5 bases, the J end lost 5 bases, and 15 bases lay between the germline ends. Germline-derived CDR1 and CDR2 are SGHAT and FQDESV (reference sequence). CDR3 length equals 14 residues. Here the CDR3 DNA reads TGTGCCAGCAGCCCACTTCTTATTACGACTGAAGCTTTCTTT. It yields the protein CASSPLLITTEAFF.

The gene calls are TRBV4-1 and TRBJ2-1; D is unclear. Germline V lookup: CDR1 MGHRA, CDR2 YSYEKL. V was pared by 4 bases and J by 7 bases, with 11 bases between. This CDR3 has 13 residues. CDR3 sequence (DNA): TGCGCCAGCAGCCGTCTAGGAGAGAATGAGCAGTTCTTC. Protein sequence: CASSRLGENEQFF.

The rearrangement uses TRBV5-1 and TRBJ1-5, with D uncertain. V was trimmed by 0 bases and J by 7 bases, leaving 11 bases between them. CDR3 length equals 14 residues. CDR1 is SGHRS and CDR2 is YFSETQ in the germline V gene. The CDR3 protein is CASSLDGGEQPQHF. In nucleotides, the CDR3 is TGCGCCAGCAGCTTGGATGGCGGAGAGCAGCCCCAGCATTTT.

CDR3 nucleotides: TGTGCCAGCAGTGAACCCAGGGGACCCGACTACAATGAGCAGTTCTTC. Its translation is CASSEPRGPDYNEQFF. This chain links TRBV25-1 with TRBJ2-1, with D tentatively TRBD1 (6 bases). Germline CDR1 MGHDK, CDR2 SYGVNS. The CDR3 runs 16 residues. V was trimmed by 2 bases and J by 3 bases, leaving 14 bases between them.

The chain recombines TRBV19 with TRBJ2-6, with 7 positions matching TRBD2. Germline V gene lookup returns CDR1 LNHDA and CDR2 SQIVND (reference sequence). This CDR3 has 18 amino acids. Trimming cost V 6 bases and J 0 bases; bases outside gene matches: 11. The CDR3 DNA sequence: TGTGCCAGTAGCCGCCTGTCGCCGGGGGGCTCTGGGGCCAACGTCCTGACTTTC. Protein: CASSRLSPGGSGANVLTF.

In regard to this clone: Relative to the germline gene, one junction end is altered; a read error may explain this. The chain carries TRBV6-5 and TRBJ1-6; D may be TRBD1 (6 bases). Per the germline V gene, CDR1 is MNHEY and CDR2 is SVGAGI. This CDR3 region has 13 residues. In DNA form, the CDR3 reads TGTGCTAGCAAGCGGGGGCCCTATTCACCCCTCCACTTT. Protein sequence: CASKRGPYSPLHF.

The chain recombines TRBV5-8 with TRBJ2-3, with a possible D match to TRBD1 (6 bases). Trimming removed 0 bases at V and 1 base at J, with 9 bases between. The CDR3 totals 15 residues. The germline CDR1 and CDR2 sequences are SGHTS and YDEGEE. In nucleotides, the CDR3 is TGTGCCAGCAGCTTGGACAGGGTGGGCACAGATACGCAGTATTTT. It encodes CASSLDRVGTDTQYF.

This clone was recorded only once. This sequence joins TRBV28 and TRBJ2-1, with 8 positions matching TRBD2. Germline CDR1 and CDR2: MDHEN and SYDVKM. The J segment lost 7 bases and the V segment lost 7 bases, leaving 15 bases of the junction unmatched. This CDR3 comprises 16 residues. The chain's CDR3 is CASTHIPGLGRNEQFF. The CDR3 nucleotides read TGTGCCAGCACTCATATCCCGGGACTAGGTAGGAATGAGCAGTTCTTC.